What follows are 19 T cell receptor beta chains derived from one specimen sequenced in a study of cytomegalovirus exposure and HLA in healthy donors. Use of 60 Vbeta and 13 Jbeta primers characterized the PCR. Only in-frame clones appear in the TCRdb table, and some are missing; sequencing was by immunoSEQ multiplex PCR. Recorded for this sample: over 45,000 clones. The specimen was PBMCs. Receptors were obtained from a woman under 30 in good health and CMV-seronegative.

The rearrangement links TRBV15 to TRBJ2-7; D might be TRBD2 (7 bases). Deletions cut 1 base from V and 2 bases from J, with 15 bases between. The CDR3 sequence is 16 residues long. Germline CDR1 LNHNV, CDR2 YYDKDF (reference sequence). The CDR3: CATSRARGASAYEQYF. For the CDR3, the DNA is TGTGCCACCAGCAGAGCACGGGGGGCCAGCGCCTACGAGCAGTACTTC.

The chain employs TRBV4-2 and TRBJ1-6; D is possibly TRBD1 (5 bases). Germline V gene lookup returns CDR1 LGHNA and CDR2 YNFKEQ. This CDR3 has 16 amino acids. V was shortened by 3 bases and J by 9 bases, with 18 bases between the two germline ends. CDR3 sequence (DNA): TGTGCCAGCAGCCATGAAAGGGGTTCTATGGGTTCACCCCTCCACTTT. Its protein product is CASSHERGSMGSPLHF.

The chain joins TRBV18 to TRBJ2-5; D unclear. This CDR3 spans 12 amino acids. V dropped 4 bases and J dropped 3 bases, with 6 bases sitting between them. Germline CDR1 KGHSH, CDR2 LQKENI. The CDR3 DNA reads TGTGCCAGCTCACTAATCGAAGAGACCCAGTACTTC. This sequence encodes CASSLIEETQYF.

V is TRBV30 and J is TRBJ2-1, with TRBD2 matching 13 bases. CDR1 GTSNPN and CDR2 SVGIG come from the germline V gene (reference sequence). This CDR3 spans 15 amino acids. After removal of 8 bases from V and 9 bases from J, the junction contained 13 bases not matched to a gene. CDR3 protein: CAGDPGTSGTGEQFF. Written as DNA, the CDR3 is TGTGCCGGGGACCCCGGGACTAGCGGGACTGGTGAGCAGTTCTTC.

V usage is TRBV4-2 and J usage is TRBJ2-1, with D hard to call. Germline-derived CDR1 and CDR2 are LGHNA and YNFKEQ. CDR3 size: 15 residues. V lost 1 base to trimming and J lost 9 bases, with 16 bases between them. The CDR3 sequence is CASSQGGSSYGEQFF. As DNA, the CDR3 is TGTGCCAGCAGCCAAGGAGGCTCCTCCTATGGTGAGCAGTTCTTC.

This rearrangement joins TRBV6-5 to TRBJ2-5, with TRBD2 matching 7 bases. The J call may be in error: the DNA end matches TRBJ2-7 better. Germline V CDR1 and CDR2: MNHEY, SVGAGI. CDR3 length: 15 amino acids. The CDR3 nucleotides are TGTGCCAGCAGTCCCTGGAGCGGGATATTTAACGAGCAGTACTTC. It yields the protein CASSPWSGIFNEQYF.

The chain is built from TRBV19 and TRBJ2-5; 7 bases agree with TRBD2. J was trimmed by 5 bases and V by 5 bases; bases with no gene match: 11. CDR1 and CDR2 from the germline V gene are LNHDA and SQIVND (reference sequence). CDR3 length: 15 amino acids. The CDR3 nucleotides are TGTGCCAGTAGTCCTGGCGGGGGAGGAATGGAGACCCAGTACTTC. As protein: CASSPGGGGMETQYF.

The J gene is TRBJ1-5, the V gene TRBV6-6; 7 nucleotides line up with TRBD1. V lost 6 bases, J lost 4 bases, and 6 bases stayed unmatched. CDR3 length: 14 amino acids. In germline, CDR1 is MNHNY, CDR2 SVGAGI (reference sequence). In nucleotides, the CDR3 is TGTGCCAGCAGGGCCGGGACAGCGAATCAGCCCCAGCATTTT. This translates into CASRAGTANQPQHF.

The chain recombines TRBV5-4 with TRBJ2-1; TRBD2 matches at 8 bases. The CDR3 is made up of 14 amino acids. The ends lost 3 bases at V and 5 bases at J; junction bases unmatched: 4. Germline loops: CDR1 SGHNT, CDR2 YYREEE (reference sequence). The CDR3 spells CASSSGLVDNEQFF. CDR3 nucleotides: TGTGCCAGCAGCTCGGGACTAGTCGACAATGAGCAGTTCTTC.

The genes are TRBV12-2 and TRBJ1-2; TRBD1 is the table's D call and was not checked against the DNA. TRBV12-2 is recorded as a pseudogene. The CDR3 has 18 amino acids. CDR3 nucleotide sequence: TGTGCAAGTCGCTTAGCGAAGGCCTGGGACAGGCGTGGGAATGGCTACACCTTC. Its translation is CASRLAKAWDRRGNGYTF.

The V call is TRBV30, the J call TRBJ1-6; the match to TRBD1 covers 8 bases. The CDR3 totals 18 residues. The germline V gene has CDR1 GTSNPN and CDR2 SVGIG (reference sequence). V shed 2 bases and J 8 bases; nucleotides not matched to a gene: 17. The CDR3 DNA sequence: TGTGCCTGGAGTCCCACCCCCCGCCGACAGGGGTATGATTCACCCCTCCACTTT. This gives the protein CAWSPTPRRQGYDSPLHF.

The genes are TRBV30 and TRBJ2-7, with 7 bases lining up with TRBD1. Unmatched junction bases numbered 2, after V lost 2 bases and J lost 1 base. The CDR3 contains 13 residues. CDR1 GTSNPN and CDR2 SVGIG come from the germline V gene (reference sequence). This CDR3 is CAWSTGQSYEQYF. CDR3 in DNA: TGTGCCTGGAGTACGGGACAGTCCTACGAGCAGTACTTC.

The chain links TRBV5-1 to TRBJ2-1, with D perhaps TRBD2 (5 bases). The CDR3 totals 14 residues. V was trimmed by 5 bases and J by 6 bases, leaving 15 bases between them. Germline-derived CDR1 and CDR2 are SGHRS and YFSETQ. The CDR3 sequence is CASRLAYKGNEQFF. DNA for the CDR3: TGCGCCAGCAGGTTAGCGTACAAGGGCAATGAGCAGTTCTTC.

The V gene is TRBV29-1, the J gene TRBJ1-3; D is unclear. Germline V lookup: CDR1 SQVTM, CDR2 ANQGSEA. The CDR3 loop spans 13 amino acids. Deletions cut 5 bases from V and 0 bases from J, with 8 bases between. The CDR3 spells CSVPSSSGNTIYF. CDR3 in DNA: TGCAGCGTTCCGTCCAGCTCTGGAAACACCATATATTTT.

V and J are TRBV5-1 and TRBJ2-7; 8 positions agree with TRBD2. J gave up 5 bases and V 4 bases, and 8 bases lay outside the gene matches. In germline, CDR1 is SGHRS, CDR2 YFSETQ. The CDR3 is made up of 14 amino acids. The CDR3 bases are TGCGCCAGCAGCCCGCGGGGGGTCCTAGACGAGCAGTACTTC. Its protein is CASSPRGVLDEQYF.

CDR3 in amino acids: CASSYSKGVYPYEQYF. As DNA, the CDR3 is TGTGCCAGCAGTTACTCGAAAGGGGTCTATCCCTACGAGCAGTACTTC. This chain links TRBV6-5 with TRBJ2-7; tentatively, D is TRBD1 (5 bases). V lost 0 bases and J lost 2, with 14 bases in between. Per the germline V gene, CDR1 is MNHEY and CDR2 is SVGAGI. There are 16 residues in the CDR3.

The CDR3 here is CASSLKFSGSGEQFF. CDR3 DNA: TGTGCCAGCAGCTTAAAATTTAGCGGGAGCGGTGAGCAGTTCTTC. The chain recombines TRBV7-3 with TRBJ2-1; the match to TRBD2 covers 9 bases. CDR3 size: 15 residues. CDR1 and CDR2 from the germline V gene are SGHTA and FQGTGA. Trimming took 1 base from V and 9 from J; bases not matched to a gene: 7.

The gene calls are TRBV7-9 and TRBJ2-3, with 7 bases aligning to TRBD2. Germline CDR1 and CDR2: SEHNR and FQNEAQ (reference sequence). The trim removed 5 bases at V and 6 bases at J, leaving 8 bases unmatched. The CDR3 loop spans 14 amino acids. DNA for the CDR3: TGTGCCAGCAGCCTGGGGGGGGGTGTGGATACGCAGTATTTT. Translation gives CASSLGGGVDTQYF.

The chain employs TRBV7-9 and TRBJ2-7, with 11 positions matching TRBD2. Germline CDR1 and CDR2: SEHNR and FQNEAQ (reference sequence). The junction had 16 bases not matched to a gene; V was cut back by 3 bases and J by 3 bases. CDR3 length equals 19 residues. CDR3 in amino acids: CASSFRGAYSGGAFYEQYF. DNA for the CDR3: TGTGCCAGCAGCTTTCGGGGCGCTTATAGCGGGGGGGCCTTCTACGAGCAGTACTTC. The variable domain in full, with the rest retrieved from reference TRBV7-9 and TRBJ2-7, is DTGVSQNPRHKITKRGQNVTFRCDPISEHNRLYWYRQTLGQGPEFLTYFQNEAQLEKSRLLSDRFSAERPKGSFSTLEIQRTEQGDSAMYLCASSFRGAYSGGAFYEQYFGPGTRLTVT.